The 30 T cell receptor beta chains listed next were all sequenced from one sample in a study of T cell repertoires in cytomegalovirus infection. TCRdb ran MiXCR on the reads and lists one entry per CDR3 protein. This sample has 100,000 to 150,000 distinct CDR3 sequences; more than 25% occur once, and the top ten carry approximately 50%. These receptors are not linked to any known antigen. The sequencing used CD8+ T cells from cultured PBMCs, collected from culture after CMV antigen stimulation. Receptors were obtained from a human donor in good health (CMV status not recorded). Some clones in this sample may be carry-over from other donors' samples.

V gene TRBV19 combines with J gene TRBJ1-1; D may be TRBD1 (6 bases). Germline V gene sequence: CDR1 LNHDA, CDR2 SQIVND (reference sequence). The CDR3 is 13 residues long. The V end lost 8 bases, the J end lost 7 bases, and 17 bases lay between the germline ends. CDR3 sequence (DNA): TGTGCCAGTTGGGAATCCGGGGGCCGTGAAGCTTTCTTT. Amino acids: CASWESGGREAFF.

This clonotype was counted at least ten times. J is TRBJ2-2 and V is TRBV9; D not resolved. Germline-derived CDR1 and CDR2 are SGDLS and YYNGEE. The CDR3 runs 12 residues. The germline V and J ends were trimmed by 4 bases and 5 bases, with 6 bases remaining between them. CDR3 nucleotide sequence: TGTGCCAGCAGCTCGAGGACCGGGGAGCTGTTTTTT. It encodes CASSSRTGELFF.

This clonotype was found a few times. The V gene is TRBV28, the J gene TRBJ2-3; 7 positions match TRBD1. From germline, CDR1 is MDHEN and CDR2 SYDVKM. V was pared by 2 bases and J by 0 bases, with 2 bases of the junction left unmatched. The CDR3 contains 15 residues. The CDR3 is CASSLRDSSTDTQYF. CDR3 sequence (DNA): TGTGCCAGCAGTTTAAGGGACAGTAGCACAGATACGCAGTATTTT.

This clonotype has more than one count but fewer than ten. The chain employs TRBV5-4 and TRBJ1-6, with D perhaps matching TRBD1 (6 bases). V was pared by 2 bases and J by 10 bases, with 16 bases between. Germline CDR1 and CDR2: SGHNT and YYREEE (reference sequence). The CDR3 is 15 amino acids. In nucleotides, the CDR3 is TGTGCCAGCAGCTTAAACAGGGCCCTCGGATCACCCCTCCACTTT. Its protein product is CASSLNRALGSPLHF.

The DNA for the CDR3 is TGTGCCACCAGTGACCGACAGGCCCAAGAGACCCAGTACTTC. This codes for CATSDRQAQETQYF. V and J are TRBV24-1 and TRBJ2-5; maybe TRBD1 (6 bases). V was clipped by 4 bases and J by 1 base, with 9 bases between them. The CDR3 spans 14 residues. Germline loops: CDR1 KGHDR, CDR2 SFDVKD.

Comment on this clonotype: A much larger clone differs from this one at a single base, so this may be a read error. The CDR3 bases are TGTGCCAGCAGCGAGACAGAGGCCTATAGCAATCAGCCCCAGCATTTT. This codes for CASSETEAYSNQPQHF. The chain carries TRBV7-2 and TRBJ1-5, with D tentatively TRBD1 (5 bases). Germline CDR1 reads SGHTA; CDR2 reads FQGNSA. Trimming pared 5 bases from V and 0 bases from J, leaving 14 bases between. This CDR3 comprises 16 residues.

This clonotype appeared a few times. The chain combines TRBV11-2 with TRBJ2-3; D is perhaps TRBD1 (5 bases). The V gene's germline CDR1 is SGHAT and CDR2 FQNNGV. V lost 0 bases, J lost 3 bases, and 10 bases lay in between. This CDR3 has 15 residues. CDR3 region: CASSLDPPGTDTQYF. CDR3 nucleotide sequence: TGTGCCAGCAGCTTAGATCCCCCAGGGACAGATACGCAGTATTTT.

This chain uses TRBV2 with TRBJ2-1; D gene ambiguous. This CDR3 contains 14 residues. V was pared by 8 bases and J by 0 bases, with 11 bases between. Germline V gives CDR1 SNHLY, CDR2 FYNNEI. As DNA, the CDR3 is TGTGCCAGCGTCAGAAGTTCCTCCTACAATGAGCAGTTCTTC. This sequence encodes CASVRSSSYNEQFF.

This chain connects TRBV25-1 to TRBJ1-1; weak D call: TRBD1 (6 bases). The CDR3 is made up of 13 amino acids. V lost 8 bases to trimming and J lost 1 base, with 11 bases between them. Germline V CDR1 and CDR2: MGHDK, SYGVNS. The CDR3 spells CASPGHRNTEAFF. CDR3 bases: TGTGCCAGCCCGGGACACCGGAACACTGAAGCTTTCTTT.

This clonotype was seen a handful of times. J is TRBJ1-5 and V is TRBV7-9; TRBD1 aligns across 10 bases. Germline-derived CDR1 and CDR2 are SEHNR and FQNEAQ (reference sequence). This CDR3 contains 17 residues. Trimming took 1 base from V and 3 from J; bases not matched to a gene: 6. The CDR3 DNA sequence: TGTGCCAGCAGCTTAGGGGGGACAGGGGTGTACAATCAGCCCCAGCATTTT. This sequence encodes CASSLGGTGVYNQPQHF.

J is TRBJ1-1 and V is TRBV29-1, with TRBD1 matching over 12 bases. The V and J ends lost 6 bases and 4 bases, in that order; junction bases with no gene match: 9. The CDR3 is 15 residues long. CDR1 is SQVTM and CDR2 is ANQGSEA in the germline V gene. CDR3 in DNA: TGCAGCGTGCCGGGACAGGGGGCAGGAGGCACTGAAGCTTTCTTT. Translating gives CSVPGQGAGGTEAFF.

This rearrangement joins TRBV4-1 to TRBJ2-5; D is unresolved. The length of the CDR3 is 14 residues. Trimming removed 0 bases at V and 3 bases at J, with 8 bases between. Per the germline V gene, CDR1 is MGHRA and CDR2 is YSYEKL. CDR3 DNA: TGCGCCAGCAGCCAAGATGGGTCCGAAGAGACCCAGTACTTC. This translates into CASSQDGSEETQYF.

This clonotype was picked up many times. The genes are TRBV7-2 and TRBJ2-3; possible D gene TRBD1, 6 bases. The CDR3 spans 14 residues. Germline V gene sequence: CDR1 SGHTA, CDR2 FQGNSA. Trimming cost V 5 bases and J 3 bases, with 12 bases left between them. In nucleotides, the CDR3 is TGTGCCAGCAGCCAACACGACAGGACAGATACGCAGTATTTT. Protein: CASSQHDRTDTQYF.

The gene calls are TRBV19 and TRBJ1-2, with D possibly matching TRBD1 (5 bases). Trimming took 5 bases from V and 0 from J, leaving 16 bases between them. CDR1 LNHDA and CDR2 SQIVND come from the germline V gene (reference sequence). This CDR3 comprises 16 residues. CDR3 nucleotides: TGTGCCAGTAGTCGAACACAGGATTTTACTAACTATGGCTACACCTTC. Translating gives CASSRTQDFTNYGYTF.

This clonotype was recorded a few times. This chain connects TRBV4-1 to TRBJ2-1, with 7 positions matching TRBD2. The length of the CDR3 is 13 residues. The V gene end was trimmed by 1 base and the J gene end by 7 bases; junction bases not matched to a gene: 1. Germline CDR1 MGHRA, CDR2 YSYEKL. The CDR3 loop reads CASSQGTRNEQFF. DNA for the CDR3: TGCGCCAGCAGCCAAGGGACTAGGAATGAGCAGTTCTTC.

With regard to this clonotype: Germline and junction disagree at one end, which may indicate a read error. The chain employs TRBV11-2 and TRBJ2-3; weak D call: TRBD2 (5 bases). Germline CDR1 reads SGHAT; CDR2 reads FQNNGV. The CDR3 totals 14 residues. This CDR3 is CASSLPSSSVTLYF. CDR3 nucleotide sequence: TGTGCCAGCAGCCTTCCTTCTAGCTCGGTAACGCTGTATTTT.

In this sample, this clonotype turned up once. The rearrangement uses TRBV2 and TRBJ1-2; D might be TRBD1 (6 bases). Germline V gene lookup returns CDR1 SNHLY and CDR2 FYNNEI. V lost 2 bases, J lost 6 bases, and 7 bases lay in between. The CDR3 is 12 amino acids. CDR3 DNA: TGTGCCAGCAGTGAATCAGGGGATGGCTACACCTTC. It is translated as CASSESGDGYTF. Full variable domain (outside the CDR3, taken from reference TRBV2 and TRBJ1-2): EPEVTQTPSHQVTQMGQEVILRCVPISNHLYFYWYRQILGQKVEFLVSFYNNEISEKSEIFDDQFSVERPDGSNFTLKIRSTKLEDSAMYFCASSESGDGYTFGSGTRLTVV.

The rearrangement joins TRBV7-2 to TRBJ2-2; D is ambiguous. The V gene's germline CDR1 is SGHTA and CDR2 FQGNSA. The CDR3 is 17 residues long. The germline V and J ends were trimmed by 2 bases and 1 base, with 14 bases remaining between them. The CDR3 nucleotides are TGTGCCAGCAGCTTACCTCTGGAAGGGTTGAACACCGGGGAGCTGTTTTTT. It yields the protein CASSLPLEGLNTGELFF.

The gene calls are TRBV19 and TRBJ1-1; TRBD1 might be the D (5 bases). The CDR3 consists of 13 residues. Trimming removed 5 bases at V and 5 bases at J, with 12 bases between. Germline CDR1 LNHDA, CDR2 SQIVND (reference sequence). CDR3: CASSLRVGTEAFF. The CDR3 region has the DNA TGTGCCAGTAGTCTCAGGGTAGGGACTGAAGCTTTCTTT.

This clonotype has just a few counts. The rearrangement joins TRBV11-3 to TRBJ2-3; D uncertain. The CDR3 contains 12 residues. The V end was cut by 0 bases, the J end by 5 bases, with 3 bases between. The germline CDR1 and CDR2 sequences are SGHNT and YENEEA. CDR3 DNA sequence: TGTGCCAGCAGCTTAGATCAAGATACGCAGTATTTT. It specifies CASSLDQDTQYF.

This clonotype was picked up a small number of times. The chain combines TRBV5-1 with TRBJ1-1; TRBD1 aligns across 9 bases. The V and J ends lost 3 bases and 5 bases, in that order; junction bases with no gene match: 5. Germline CDR1 is SGHRS and CDR2 is YFSETQ. This CDR3 is 14 amino acids long. Here the CDR3 DNA reads TGCGCCAGCAGCTGGACAGGGGCTCTGACTGAAGCTTTCTTT. This codes for CASSWTGALTEAFF.

This rearrangement joins TRBV7-9 to TRBJ2-7; no firm D call. The CDR3 is 15 amino acids. V was cut by 1 base and J by 3 bases, with 13 bases left in between. Germline values: CDR1 SEHNR, CDR2 FQNEAQ (reference sequence). The CDR3 nucleotides read TGTGCCAGCAGCTTAGAGGCGGCCCCCGGCTACGAGCAGTACTTC. Translation: CASSLEAAPGYEQYF.

J is TRBJ1-1 and V is TRBV4-3; no definite D call. This CDR3 is 14 amino acids long. Between the trimmed V and J ends, which lost 2 bases and 2 bases, there was a span of 9 bases. In germline, CDR1 is LGHNA, CDR2 YSLEER. The CDR3 reads CASSQPWGNTEAFF. Written as DNA, the CDR3 is TGCGCCAGCAGCCAACCGTGGGGAAACACTGAAGCTTTCTTT.

This clonotype was observed at least ten times. V is TRBV11-2 and J is TRBJ2-5; 12 positions agree with TRBD2. Trimming at V came to 3 bases and at J to 4 bases, leaving 6 bases not matched to a gene. The CDR3 contains 16 residues. Looked up from germline, CDR1 is SGHAT and CDR2 is FQNNGV. CDR3: CASSLLAGGPVETQYF. In DNA, the CDR3 is TGTGCCAGCAGCTTGCTAGCGGGGGGGCCGGTAGAGACCCAGTACTTC.

The CDR3 region is CASSLKPGQGNNEQFF. CDR3 nucleotide sequence: TGTGCCAGCAGTCTAAAGCCGGGACAGGGGAACAATGAGCAGTTCTTC. The chain has TRBV28 and TRBJ2-1; the match to TRBD1 covers 10 bases. Looked up from germline, CDR1 is MDHEN and CDR2 is SYDVKM. This CDR3 comprises 16 residues. J was trimmed by 5 bases and V by 5 bases; bases with no gene match: 9.

The chain uses TRBV7-2 and TRBJ2-1; 12 bases fit TRBD2. The CDR3 sequence is 17 residues long. V lost 1 base, J lost 9 bases, and 10 bases stayed unmatched. The V gene's germline CDR1 is SGHTA and CDR2 FQGNSA. CDR3 sequence reads: CASSLVKASGGAIEQFF. The CDR3 DNA sequence: TGTGCCAGCAGCTTAGTCAAGGCTAGCGGGGGGGCCATTGAGCAGTTCTTC. Complete variable domain (other parts from reference TRBV7-2 and TRBJ2-1): GAGVSQSPSNKVTEKGKDVELRCDPISGHTALYWYRQSLGQGLEFLIYFQGNSAPDKSGLPSDRFSAERTGGSVSTLTIQRTQQEDSAVYLCASSLVKASGGAIEQFFGPGTRLTVL.

This chain connects TRBV6-1 to TRBJ1-2; D may be TRBD1 (5 bases). Germline V lookup: CDR1 MNHNS, CDR2 SASEGT. CDR3 size: 13 residues. V was clipped by 2 bases and J by 4 bases, with 8 bases between them. The CDR3 sequence is CASSEPGGYGYTF. In DNA form, the CDR3 reads TGTGCCAGCAGTGAACCCGGGGGCTATGGCTACACCTTC.

This clonotype was counted ten times or more. This chain links TRBV28 with TRBJ1-1; no firm D call. This CDR3 contains 16 residues. CDR1 is MDHEN and CDR2 is SYDVKM in the germline V gene. Between the trimmed V and J ends, which lost 3 bases and 0 bases, there was a span of 14 bases. For the CDR3, the DNA is TGTGCCAGCAGTTTTGTGGTGGTAGAAATGAACACTGAAGCTTTCTTT. Its translation: CASSFVVVEMNTEAFF. The full variable domain, with the rest looked up from reference TRBV28 and TRBJ1-1, is DVKVTQSSRYLVKRTGEKVFLECVQDMDHENMFWYRQDPGLGLRLIYFSYDVKMKEKGDIPEGYSVSREKKERFSLILESASTNQTSMYLCASSFVVVEMNTEAFFGQGTRLTVV.

This clonotype has just a few counts. The V gene is TRBV20-1, the J gene TRBJ1-4, with D tentatively TRBD1 (5 bases). In germline, CDR1 is DFQATT, CDR2 SNEGSKA (reference sequence). The V gene lost 0 bases and the J gene lost 13 bases, with 15 bases spanning the gap. The CDR3 runs 13 residues. CDR3 sequence reads: CSARDRGKLRLFF. CDR3 nucleotide sequence: TGCAGTGCTAGAGATCGGGGGAAATTAAGACTGTTTTTT.

The chain is built from TRBV7-9 and TRBJ2-1; 9 nucleotides line up with TRBD2. CDR3 length: 16 residues. The junction had 8 bases not matched to a gene; V was cut back by 4 bases and J by 4 bases. Germline CDR1 is SEHNR and CDR2 is FQNEAQ (reference sequence). DNA of the CDR3: TGTGCCAGCAGCTCCCGACTAGCGGAAGGATACAATGAGCAGTTCTTC. As protein: CASSSRLAEGYNEQFF.